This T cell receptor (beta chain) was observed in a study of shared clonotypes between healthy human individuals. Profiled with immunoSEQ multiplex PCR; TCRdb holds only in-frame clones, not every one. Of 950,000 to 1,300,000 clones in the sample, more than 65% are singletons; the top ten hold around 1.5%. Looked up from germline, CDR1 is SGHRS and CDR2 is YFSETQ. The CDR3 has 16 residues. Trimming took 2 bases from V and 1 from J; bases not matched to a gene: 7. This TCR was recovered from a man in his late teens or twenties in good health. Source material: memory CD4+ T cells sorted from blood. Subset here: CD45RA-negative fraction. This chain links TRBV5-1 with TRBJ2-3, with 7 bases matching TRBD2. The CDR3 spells CASSLTSDPRTDTQYF. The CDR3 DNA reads TGCGCCAGCAGCTTAACTAGCGACCCCCGCACAGATACGCAGTATTTT.